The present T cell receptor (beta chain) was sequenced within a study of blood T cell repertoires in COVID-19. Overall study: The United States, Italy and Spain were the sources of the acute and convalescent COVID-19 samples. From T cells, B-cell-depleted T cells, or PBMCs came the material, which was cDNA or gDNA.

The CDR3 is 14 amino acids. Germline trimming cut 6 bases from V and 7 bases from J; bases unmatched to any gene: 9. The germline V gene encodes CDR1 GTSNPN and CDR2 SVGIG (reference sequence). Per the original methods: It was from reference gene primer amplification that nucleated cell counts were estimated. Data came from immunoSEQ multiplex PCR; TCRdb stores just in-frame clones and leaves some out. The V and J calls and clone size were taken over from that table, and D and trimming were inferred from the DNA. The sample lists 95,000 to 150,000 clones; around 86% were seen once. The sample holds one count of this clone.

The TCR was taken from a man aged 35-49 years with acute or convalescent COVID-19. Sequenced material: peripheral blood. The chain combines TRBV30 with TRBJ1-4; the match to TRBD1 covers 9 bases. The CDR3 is CACRVRDRAEKLFF. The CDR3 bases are TGTGCCTGCCGGGTTCGGGACAGGGCTGAAAAACTGTTTTTT. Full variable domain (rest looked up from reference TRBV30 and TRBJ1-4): SQTIHQWPATLVQPVGSPLSLECTVEGTSNPNLYWYRQAAGRGLQLLFYSVGIGQISSEVPQNLSASRPQDRQFILSSKKLLLSDSGFYLCACRVRDRAEKLFFGSGTQLSVL.